This T cell receptor beta chain is drawn from a study of CD8 T cells in Susac syndrome. The CDR3 is 16 amino acids. V lost 5 bases to trimming and J lost 3 bases; unmatched junction nucleotides: 12. Per germline, CDR1 DFQATT and CDR2 SNEGSKA (reference sequence). Study-wide points: In its TCR sequencing and HLA analysis, the study acknowledged that the number of individuals was relatively small.

The RNA, 0.5 to 1 ug, was put through reverse transcription using random hexamers. TCR beta CDR3 was amplified by immunoSEQ covering 54 Vbeta and 13 Jbeta. TCRdb redid the calling of the immunoSEQ multiplex PCR reads with MiXCR, one entry per CDR3 protein. The table lists roughly 400,000 distinct CDR3 sequences, more than 70% of them singletons. As for this clonotype: Its matching antigen is unknown.

Sequencing used CD8+ T cells from PBMCs. This TCR was recovered from a human donor with multiple sclerosis. The chain employs TRBV20-1 and TRBJ2-2, with TRBD2 matching 7 bases. CDR3 loop: CSASSVQREDTGELFF. The CDR3 coding sequence is TGCAGTGCTTCCTCGGTGCAGCGGGAAGACACCGGGGAGCTGTTTTTT.